This TCR beta chain was documented in a study of OX40 agonist ivuxolimab in advanced cancers. Study-wide background: Patients enrolled in dose escalation were diagnosed with hepatocellular carcinoma, melanoma, renal cell or head and neck cancer.

Sequencing used immunoSEQ multiplex PCR; TCRdb keeps in-frame clones, though not all of them. This sample has some 50,000 clones, with 87% found just once. General observations from the study: Low levels of normalized T-cell clonal expansion also appeared in some nonresponders. The 0.1-3.0 mg/kg partial responders had among the lowest clonal expansion. Clonal expansion was seen in CD4+ and CD8+ blood T cells by week 6 at 0.1 to 3.0 mg/kg.

This CDR3 comprises 15 residues. Losses at the gene ends were 3 bases for V and 7 bases for J; bases not matched to a gene: 6. The germline V gene has CDR1 MNHEY and CDR2 SMNVEV (reference sequence). As regards this clone: Its antigen is undetermined.

The source was CD4+ or CD8+ T cells sorted from blood, collected in a trial of the OX40 agonist ivuxolimab. This TCR was sampled from an adult with an advanced solid tumor such as melanoma, head and neck, liver or kidney cancer. This chain links TRBV27 with TRBJ1-4; 9 bases align to TRBD1. The CDR3 is CASSFLGTGREKLFF. CDR3 nucleotides: TGTGCCAGCAGTTTTCTCGGGACAGGGCGTGAAAAACTGTTTTTT.